The clone carrying this TCR beta chain was recorded many times. As to time point: persistent/refractory GD, antithyroid drugs over 5 years with positive TRAb. PBMC RNA served as the TCR library source. The CDR3 runs to 13 residues. Trimming took off 2 bases at V and 8 bases at J, with 13 bases between the two ends. Germline V CDR1 and CDR2: SGHKS, YYEKEE (reference sequence). This sample is drawn from a study of regulatory T cells in long-lasting Graves disease. HTBI primers from iRepertoire and Arm-PCR of CDR3 regions yielded the TCR beta libraries. One entry per CDR3 protein results from TCRdb running MiXCR on the multiplex PCR reads. Altogether around 400,000 distinct CDR3 sequences are present, about a quarter being singletons, with the ten largest covering 26%.

The sample was peripheral blood mononuclear cells (PBMCs), taken when the disease was refractory, from a patient treated with antithyroid drugs. The receptor's source is a female donor with Graves disease. The rearrangement uses TRBV5-5 and TRBJ1-2; TRBD1 might be the D (5 bases). The CDR3 DNA reads TGTGCCAGCAGCTTCTCGAGGGACTTGGGCTACACCTTC. It yields the protein CASSFSRDLGYTF.